The clone carrying this T cell receptor beta chain showed up just a few times. Its target is unknown. Treatment given: oral pan-JAK inhibitor, 5-10 mg twice daily. As part of sample collection, lesional scalp punch biopsies and peripheral blood were taken from alopecia areata patients. This entry comes from a study of CD8+ T cells in alopecia areata. Findings and caveats of the study: A great number of expanded lesional clones endured in scalp and blood during tofacitinib. How baseline CD8+ expansion relates to response remains uncertain (there was one nonresponder). Sharing of TCRs across patients appeared less clear than in mice, possibly for HLA-related reasons.

Once RNA had been extracted, it was reverse transcribed into cDNA to act as the sequencing template. Using immunoSEQ multiplex PCR, the repertoire was profiled, and TCRdb retains in-frame clones only, with some absent. The sample shows about 290,000 clones, roughly 60% of them seen only once. V was pared by 0 bases and J by 5 bases, with 4 bases between. The CDR3 runs to 12 residues. From germline, CDR1 is SGHDT and CDR2 YYEEEE. This material consisted of CD4+ T cells sorted from blood, taken at week 24, from a patient treated with tofacitinib. The receptor was derived from a human donor with alopecia areata. The rearrangement joins TRBV5-6 to TRBJ2-3; no definite D call. The CDR3 nucleotides are TGTGCCAGCAGCTTGGTTGGAGATACGCAGTATTTT. Its translation is CASSLVGDTQYF.